This T cell receptor beta chain was identified during a study of T cell responses to AZD1222 COVID-19 vaccine. The repertoire was sequenced with immunoSEQ multiplex PCR; TCRdb's copy has only in-frame clones and lacks some. The sample records 90,000 to 150,000 clones, about 90% being singletons. Losses at the gene ends were 7 bases for V and 3 bases for J; bases not matched to a gene: 7. Looked up from germline, CDR1 is SQVTM and CDR2 is ANQGSEA. The CDR3 runs to 13 residues. This sequence was found in an adult in good health. The chain recombines TRBV29-1 with TRBJ1-2, with 8 positions matching TRBD1. The source material was peripheral blood, sampled on day 0 of AZD1222 vaccination. CDR3 sequence (DNA): TGCAGCGCTTCAACAGGGGGTGACTATGGCTACACCTTC. It codes for CSASTGGDYGYTF.